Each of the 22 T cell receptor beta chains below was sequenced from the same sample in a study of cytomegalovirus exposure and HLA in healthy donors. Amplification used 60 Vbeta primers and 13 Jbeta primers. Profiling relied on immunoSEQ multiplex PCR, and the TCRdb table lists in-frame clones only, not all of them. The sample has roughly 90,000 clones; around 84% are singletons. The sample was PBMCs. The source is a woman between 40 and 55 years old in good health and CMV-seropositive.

The CDR3 loop is CASSVDGTGELFF. The CDR3 nucleotides are TGTGCCAGCAGCGTAGACGGTACCGGGGAGCTGTTTTTT. The V call is TRBV9, the J call TRBJ2-2, with unresolved D. With 0 bases removed from V and 5 bases from J, the gap between germline ends came to 5 bases. This CDR3 is 13 amino acids long. Looked up from germline, CDR1 is SGDLS and CDR2 is YYNGEE. The variable domain in full, with the rest retrieved from reference TRBV9 and TRBJ2-2, is DSGVTQTPKHLITATGQRVTLRCSPRSGDLSVYWYQQSLDQGLQFLIQYYNGEERAKGNILERFSAQQFPDLHSELNLSSLELGDSALYFCASSVDGTGELFFGEGSRLTVL.

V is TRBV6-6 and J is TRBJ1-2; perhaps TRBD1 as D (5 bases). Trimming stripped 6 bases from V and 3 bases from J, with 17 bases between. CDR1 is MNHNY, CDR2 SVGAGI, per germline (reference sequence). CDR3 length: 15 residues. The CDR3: CASSLSGTLDYGYTF. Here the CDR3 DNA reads TGTGCCAGCAGCCTTTCCGGGACTTTAGACTATGGCTACACCTTC.

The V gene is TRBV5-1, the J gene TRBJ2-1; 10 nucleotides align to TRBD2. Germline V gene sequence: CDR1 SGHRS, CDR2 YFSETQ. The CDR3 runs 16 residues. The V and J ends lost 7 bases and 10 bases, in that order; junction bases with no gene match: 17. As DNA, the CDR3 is TGCGCCAGCGCAATCACCCCTAGCGGAGCGGGGGGGGAGCAGTTCTTC. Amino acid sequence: CASAITPSGAGGEQFF.

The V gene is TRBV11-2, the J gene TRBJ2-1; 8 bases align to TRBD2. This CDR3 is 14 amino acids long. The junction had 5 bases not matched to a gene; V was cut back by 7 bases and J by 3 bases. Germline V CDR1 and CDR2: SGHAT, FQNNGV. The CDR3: CASTVTSVYNEQFF. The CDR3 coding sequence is TGTGCCAGCACCGTGACTAGCGTCTACAATGAGCAGTTCTTC.

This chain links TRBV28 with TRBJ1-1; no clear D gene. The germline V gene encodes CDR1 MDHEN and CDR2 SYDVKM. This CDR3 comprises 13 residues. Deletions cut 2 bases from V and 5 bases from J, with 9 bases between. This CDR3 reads CASSLGSTTEAFF. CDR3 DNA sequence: TGTGCCAGCAGTTTAGGATCGACTACTGAAGCTTTCTTT.

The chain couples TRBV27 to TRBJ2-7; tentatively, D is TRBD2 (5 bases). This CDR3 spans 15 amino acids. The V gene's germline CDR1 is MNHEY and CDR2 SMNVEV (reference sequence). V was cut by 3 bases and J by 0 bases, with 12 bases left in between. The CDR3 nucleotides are TGTGCCAGCAGTTTGCGAGAGGGCGTCTCCTACGAGCAGTACTTC. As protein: CASSLREGVSYEQYF.

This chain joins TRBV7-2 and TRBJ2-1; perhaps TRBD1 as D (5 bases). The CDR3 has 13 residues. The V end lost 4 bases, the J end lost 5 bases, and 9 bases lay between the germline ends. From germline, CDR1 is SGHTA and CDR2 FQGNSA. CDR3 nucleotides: TGTGCCAGCAGCTCTAGACAGAACAATGAGCAGTTCTTC. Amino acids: CASSSRQNNEQFF.

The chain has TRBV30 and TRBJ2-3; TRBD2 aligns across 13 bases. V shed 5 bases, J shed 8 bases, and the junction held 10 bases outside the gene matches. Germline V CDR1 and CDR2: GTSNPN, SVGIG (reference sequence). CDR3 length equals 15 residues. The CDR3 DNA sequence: TGTGCCTGGGGCGGACTAGCGGGAGAGTTGGTTACGCAGTATTTT. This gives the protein CAWGGLAGELVTQYF.

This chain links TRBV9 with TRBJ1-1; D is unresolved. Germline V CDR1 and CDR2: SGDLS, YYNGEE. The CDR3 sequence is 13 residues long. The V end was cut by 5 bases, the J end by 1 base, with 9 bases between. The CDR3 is CASRRGENTEAFF. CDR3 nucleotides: TGTGCCAGCAGGCGGGGTGAGAACACTGAAGCTTTCTTT.

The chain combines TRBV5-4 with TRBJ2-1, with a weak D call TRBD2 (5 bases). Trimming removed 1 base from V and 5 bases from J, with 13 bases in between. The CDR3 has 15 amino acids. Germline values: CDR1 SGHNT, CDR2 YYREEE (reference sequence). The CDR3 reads CASSLPSAAHNEQFF. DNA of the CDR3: TGTGCCAGCAGCTTGCCGTCAGCGGCCCACAATGAGCAGTTCTTC. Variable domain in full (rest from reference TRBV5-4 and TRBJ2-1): ETGVTQSPTHLIKTRGQQVTLRCSSQSGHNTVSWYQQALGQGPQFIFQYYREEENGRGNFPPRFSGLQFPNYSSELNVNALELDDSALYLCASSLPSAAHNEQFFGPGTRLTVL.

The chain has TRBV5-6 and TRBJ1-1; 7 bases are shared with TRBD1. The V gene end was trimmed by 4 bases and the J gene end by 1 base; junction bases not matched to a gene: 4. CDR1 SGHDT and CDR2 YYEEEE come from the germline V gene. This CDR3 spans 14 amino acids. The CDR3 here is CASSRRTGNTEAFF. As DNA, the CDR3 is TGTGCCAGCAGCCGCAGGACAGGGAACACTGAAGCTTTCTTT. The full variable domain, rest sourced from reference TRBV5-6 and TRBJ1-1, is DAGVTQSPTHLIKTRGQQVTLRCSPKSGHDTVSWYQQALGQGPQFIFQYYEEEERQRGNFPDRFSGHQFPNYSSELNVNALLLGDSALYLCASSRRTGNTEAFFGQGTRLTVV.

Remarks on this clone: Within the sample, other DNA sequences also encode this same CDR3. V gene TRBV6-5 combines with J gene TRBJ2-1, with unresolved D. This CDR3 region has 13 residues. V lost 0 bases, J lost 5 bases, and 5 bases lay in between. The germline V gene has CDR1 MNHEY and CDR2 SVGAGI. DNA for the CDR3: TGTGCCAGCAGTTACTCACGGGACAATGAGCAGTTCTTC. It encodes CASSYSRDNEQFF.

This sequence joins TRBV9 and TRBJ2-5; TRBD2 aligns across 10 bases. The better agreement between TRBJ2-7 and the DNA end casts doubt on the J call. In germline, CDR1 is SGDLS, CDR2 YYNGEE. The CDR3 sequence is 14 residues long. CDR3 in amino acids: CASSPRTSGYEQYF. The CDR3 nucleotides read TGTGCCAGCAGCCCTAGGACTAGCGGCTACGAGCAGTACTTC.

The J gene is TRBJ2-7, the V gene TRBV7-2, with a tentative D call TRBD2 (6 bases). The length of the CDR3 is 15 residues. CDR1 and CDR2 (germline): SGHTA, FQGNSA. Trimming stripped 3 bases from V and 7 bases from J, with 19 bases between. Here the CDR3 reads CASSFQGGGDGEQYF. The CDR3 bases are TGTGCCAGCAGCTTCCAGGGAGGAGGGGATGGAGAGCAGTACTTC.

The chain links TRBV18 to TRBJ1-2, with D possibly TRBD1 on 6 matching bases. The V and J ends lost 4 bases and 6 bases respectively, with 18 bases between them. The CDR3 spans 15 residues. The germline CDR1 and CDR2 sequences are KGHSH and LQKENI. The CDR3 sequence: CASSRPGGVKDGYTF. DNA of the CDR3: TGTGCCAGCTCACGCCCGGGGGGCGTGAAGGATGGCTACACCTTC.

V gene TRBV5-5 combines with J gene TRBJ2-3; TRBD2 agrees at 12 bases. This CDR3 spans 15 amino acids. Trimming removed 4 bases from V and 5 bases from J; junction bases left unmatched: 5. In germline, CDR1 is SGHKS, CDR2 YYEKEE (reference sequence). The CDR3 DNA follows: TGTGCCAGCAGCCCCAGACTAGCGGGAGAAGATACGCAGTATTTT. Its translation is CASSPRLAGEDTQYF.

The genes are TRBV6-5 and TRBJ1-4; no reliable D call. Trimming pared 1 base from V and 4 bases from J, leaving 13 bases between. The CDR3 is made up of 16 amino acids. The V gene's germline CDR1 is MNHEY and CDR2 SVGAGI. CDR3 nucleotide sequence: TGTGCCAGCAGTTACTTGTCGTCGGGAGTTAATGAAAAACTGTTTTTT. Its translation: CASSYLSSGVNEKLFF.

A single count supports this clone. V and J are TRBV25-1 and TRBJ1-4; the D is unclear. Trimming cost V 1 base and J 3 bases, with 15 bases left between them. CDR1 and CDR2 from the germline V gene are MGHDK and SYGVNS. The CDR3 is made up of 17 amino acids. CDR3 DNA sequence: TGTGCCAGCAGTGAATCCGGTGGGCAGAGCCCTAATGAAAAACTGTTTTTT. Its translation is CASSESGGQSPNEKLFF.

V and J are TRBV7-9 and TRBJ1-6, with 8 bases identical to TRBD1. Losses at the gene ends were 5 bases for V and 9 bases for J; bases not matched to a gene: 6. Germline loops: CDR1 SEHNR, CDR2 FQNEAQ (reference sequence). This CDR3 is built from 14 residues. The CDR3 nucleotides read TGTGCCAGCAGCACCGGACAGGGATCTTCACCCCTCCACTTT. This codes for CASSTGQGSSPLHF.

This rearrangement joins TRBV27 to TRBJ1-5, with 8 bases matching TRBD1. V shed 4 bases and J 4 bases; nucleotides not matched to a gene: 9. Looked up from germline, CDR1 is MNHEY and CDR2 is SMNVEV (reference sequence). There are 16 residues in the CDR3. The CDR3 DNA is TGTGCCAGCAGTTCGTTCGACAGGGGAGGTAATCAGCCCCAGCATTTT. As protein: CASSSFDRGGNQPQHF.

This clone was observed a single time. CDR3 amino acids: CASSAYPTSGVSLLEQFF. CDR3 coding DNA: TGTGCCAGCAGTGCATATCCGACTAGCGGGGTTTCCCTTTTAGAGCAGTTCTTC. The J gene is TRBJ2-1, the V gene TRBV9; the match to TRBD2 covers 11 bases. Germline V lookup: CDR1 SGDLS, CDR2 YYNGEE. Trimming at V came to 5 bases and at J to 10 bases, leaving 20 bases not matched to a gene. The CDR3 consists of 18 residues.

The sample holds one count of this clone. CDR3 amino acids: CASSVGLAGVSHEQFF. The CDR3 DNA follows: TGTGCCAGCAGCGTAGGACTAGCGGGAGTGTCGCATGAGCAGTTCTTC. V and J are TRBV9 and TRBJ2-1; TRBD2 aligns across 12 bases. Germline trimming cut 0 bases from V and 8 bases from J; bases unmatched to any gene: 6. The CDR3 has 16 residues. Looked up from germline, CDR1 is SGDLS and CDR2 is YYNGEE.